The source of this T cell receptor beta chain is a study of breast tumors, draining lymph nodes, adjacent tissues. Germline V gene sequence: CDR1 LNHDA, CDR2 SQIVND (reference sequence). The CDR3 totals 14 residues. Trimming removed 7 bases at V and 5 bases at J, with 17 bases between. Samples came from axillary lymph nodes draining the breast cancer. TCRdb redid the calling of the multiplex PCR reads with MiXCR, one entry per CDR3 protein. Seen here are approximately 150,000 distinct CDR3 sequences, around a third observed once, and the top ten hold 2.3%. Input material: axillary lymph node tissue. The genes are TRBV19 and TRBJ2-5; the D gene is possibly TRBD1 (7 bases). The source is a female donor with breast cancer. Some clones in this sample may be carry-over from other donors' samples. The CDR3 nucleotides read TGTGCCAGTACGCGGGACAGCTGGGGTGAGACCCAGTACTTC. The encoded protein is CASTRDSWGETQYF.